This TCR beta chain appears in the sequencing data of a study of T-cell memory formation after mild COVID-19. Of note for this clonotype: Its specificity is unknown.

Notes on the study in general: Detection of some responders pre-infection suggested pre-existing cross-reactive memory T cells participated.

Germline V gives CDR1 MNHEY, CDR2 SVGAGI. J was trimmed by 3 bases and V by 0 bases; bases with no gene match: 11. The CDR3 has 18 residues. TCR alpha and TCR beta cDNA libraries carrying sample barcodes and UMIs came from 5'RACE with constant-segment primers. One entry per CDR3 protein, called by TCRdb with MiXCR from the 5' RACE reads. The data show 400,000 to 500,000 distinct CDR3 sequences, roughly 20% seen once. Sequencing was performed on PBMCs or a T cell subset sorted from them (not recorded which). The receptor was isolated from an adult woman who had mild COVID-19 (a few samples of this study predate the infection). Cell type and time point are not known. The rearrangement joins TRBV6-5 to TRBJ2-3; 8 bases are shared with TRBD1. CDR3 loop: CASSYSPQGAGGTDTQYF. The CDR3 nucleotides are TGTGCCAGCAGTTACTCGCCCCAGGGGGCCGGGGGAACAGATACGCAGTATTTT.